These 21 T cell receptor beta chains were all obtained from the same sample, sequenced in a study of early stage breast cancer tumors. The repertoire was sequenced with immunoSEQ multiplex PCR; TCRdb's copy has only in-frame clones and lacks some. The sample includes about 5,100 clones, roughly 60% of them seen just once. The sequenced sample was breast tumor tissue. The receptors come from a person aged 50-59 years with breast cancer.

The V and J genes are TRBV10-1 and TRBJ2-1, with D unresolved. The CDR3 sequence is 13 residues long. From germline, CDR1 is WNHNN and CDR2 SYGVQD (reference sequence). V was clipped by 8 bases and J by 3 bases, with 11 bases between them. The CDR3 nucleotides are TGCGCCAGCGATGACCTGGGCTACAATGAGCAGTTCTTC. Translated: CASDDLGYNEQFF.

The J gene is TRBJ2-7, the V gene TRBV6-5, with 7 positions matching TRBD1. The CDR3 loop spans 14 amino acids. Per the germline V gene, CDR1 is MNHEY and CDR2 is SVGAGI. J gave up 3 bases and V 4 bases, and 6 bases lay outside the gene matches. Here the CDR3 reads CASSSQGDGYEQYF. CDR3 in DNA: TGTGCCAGCAGTTCCCAGGGGGATGGCTACGAGCAGTACTTC.

The chain combines TRBV14 with TRBJ2-1; D may be TRBD2 (6 bases). In germline, CDR1 is SGHDN, CDR2 FVKESK. The CDR3 loop spans 14 amino acids. V lost 4 bases and J 6 bases, leaving 13 bases between the germline ends. The CDR3 sequence is CASSRAGTGNEQFF. DNA for the CDR3: TGTGCCAGCAGCCGTGCTGGGACTGGCAATGAGCAGTTCTTC.

The V gene is TRBV5-1, the J gene TRBJ2-1; D unclear. Germline V gene sequence: CDR1 SGHRS, CDR2 YFSETQ. The CDR3 consists of 11 residues. Trimming removed 4 bases from V and 10 bases from J, with 9 bases in between. The CDR3 protein is CASSLPGEQFF. DNA for the CDR3: TGCGCCAGCAGCCTGCCCGGCGAGCAGTTCTTC.

This clone was detected only once. This chain joins TRBV5-6 and TRBJ1-6, with D tentatively TRBD1 (5 bases). Germline assignment: CDR1 SGHDT and CDR2 YYEEEE. V was pared by 9 bases and J by 9 bases, with 31 bases between. This CDR3 has 18 residues. CDR3 sequence: CATRNQRDGLLGGSPLHF. The CDR3 DNA sequence: TGTGCCACCCGGAATCAACGGGACGGTCTCCTGGGAGGTTCACCCCTCCACTTT. The full variable domain, with the rest looked up from reference TRBV5-6 and TRBJ1-6, is DAGVTQSPTHLIKTRGQQVTLRCSPKSGHDTVSWYQQALGQGPQFIFQYYEEEERQRGNFPDRFSGHQFPNYSSELNVNALLLGDSALYLCATRNQRDGLLGGSPLHFGNGTRLTVT.

This clone was found a few times. This chain uses TRBV18 with TRBJ1-6; D call uncertain. The CDR3 totals 14 residues. Germline values: CDR1 KGHSH, CDR2 LQKENI. With 4 bases removed from V and 8 bases from J, the gap between germline ends came to 12 bases. The CDR3 DNA reads as TGTGCCAGCTCACAGGACTATAGGGATTCACCCCTCCACTTT. Protein: CASSQDYRDSPLHF.

The rearrangement uses TRBV19 and TRBJ2-1, with TRBD2 matching 15 bases. The CDR3 sequence is 16 residues long. Germline CDR1 is LNHDA and CDR2 is SQIVND (reference sequence). V was pared by 10 bases and J by 9 bases, with 13 bases of the junction left unmatched. CDR3 region: CATYPEGLAGGGEQFF. For the CDR3, the DNA is TGTGCCACCTACCCTGAAGGACTAGCGGGAGGGGGTGAGCAGTTCTTC.

The CDR3 reads CAIGGAALNTEAFF. As DNA, the CDR3 is TGTGCCATCGGGGGGGCGGCCTTGAACACTGAAGCTTTCTTT. This sequence joins TRBV28 and TRBJ1-1, with TRBD1 as a possible D gene (6 bases). The CDR3 covers 14 residues. V was pared by 10 bases and J by 0 bases, with 15 bases between. The germline CDR1 and CDR2 sequences are MDHEN and SYDVKM.

This clone is labeled medium-sized (0.01 to 0.1%). V gene TRBV6-5 combines with J gene TRBJ2-1; 7 bases agree with TRBD2. V shed 2 bases, J shed 6 bases, and the junction held 7 bases outside the gene matches. CDR1 and CDR2 (germline): MNHEY, SVGAGI. The CDR3 covers 15 residues. The CDR3 DNA sequence: TGTGCCAGCAGTTACGGGGCGGGAGTAAGCAATGAGCAGTTCTTC. This gives the protein CASSYGAGVSNEQFF.

V usage is TRBV7-9 and J usage is TRBJ2-1; 8 nucleotides agree with TRBD2. This CDR3 region has 16 residues. Germline CDR1 and CDR2: SEHNR and FQNEAQ (reference sequence). V was clipped by 5 bases and J by 5 bases; unmatched bases: 11. The CDR3 protein is CASSRAAGGSHNEQFF. In DNA, the CDR3 is TGTGCCAGCAGCCGGGCGGCGGGGGGCTCGCACAATGAGCAGTTCTTC.

The chain recombines TRBV6-6 with TRBJ2-5, with 7 bases fitting TRBD1. CDR3 length: 14 residues. CDR1 and CDR2 (germline): MNHNY, SVGAGI (reference sequence). The trim removed 4 bases at V and 5 bases at J, leaving 7 bases unmatched. CDR3 region: CASSLQTGSETQYF. The CDR3, as DNA: TGTGCCAGCAGTTTACAGACAGGGTCGGAGACCCAGTACTTC.

V gene TRBV10-3 combines with J gene TRBJ2-3; TRBD1 agrees at 8 bases. After removal of 4 bases from V and 2 bases from J, the junction contained 2 bases not matched to a gene. The CDR3 spans 14 residues. From germline, CDR1 is ENHRY and CDR2 SYGVKD. The CDR3 coding sequence is TGTGCCATCAGTGGGCAGGGGGCCACAGATACGCAGTATTTT. This encodes CAISGQGATDTQYF.

The J gene is TRBJ2-1, the V gene TRBV4-3; D is unresolved. Germline CDR1 is LGHNA and CDR2 is YSLEER. The length of the CDR3 is 13 residues. The V gene lost 0 bases and the J gene lost 7 bases, with 7 bases spanning the gap. CDR3 in amino acids: CASSQEFGNEQFF. The CDR3 DNA follows: TGCGCCAGCAGCCAAGAATTTGGGAATGAGCAGTTCTTC.

The sample holds a few counts of this clone. V is TRBV6-1 and J is TRBJ1-4; the D is unclear. The CDR3 is 13 residues long. The V end lost 6 bases, the J end lost 4 bases, and 9 bases lay between the germline ends. CDR1 MNHNS and CDR2 SASEGT come from the germline V gene. Written as DNA, the CDR3 is TGTGCCAGCAGGGGCGGATTTAATGAAAAACTGTTTTTT. Residues: CASRGGFNEKLFF.

The rearrangement links TRBV28 to TRBJ1-6; D is ambiguous. The CDR3 totals 16 residues. Germline V CDR1 and CDR2: MDHEN, SYDVKM. With 5 bases removed from V and 5 bases from J, the gap between germline ends came to 16 bases. The CDR3 region is CASSPDRRPNNSPLHF. CDR3 nucleotide sequence: TGTGCCAGCAGTCCCGACCGACGGCCCAATAATTCACCCCTCCACTTT.

The chain recombines TRBV10-2 with TRBJ2-7; TRBD1 aligns across 8 bases. The V segment lost 6 bases and the J segment 2 bases; nucleotides outside the gene matches: 12. The V gene's germline CDR1 is WSHSY and CDR2 SAAADI. CDR3 length: 16 amino acids. The CDR3 DNA follows: TGCGCCAGCAGCCAGGGTGCGGACAGGGTAACCTACGAGCAGTACTTC. It specifies CASSQGADRVTYEQYF.

This clone was seen more than once but under ten times. The genes are TRBV28 and TRBJ1-5, with no clear D. Per germline, CDR1 MDHEN and CDR2 SYDVKM. With 8 bases removed from V and 2 bases from J, the gap between germline ends came to 13 bases. The CDR3 extends over 14 amino acids. This CDR3 reads CASRGGIGNQPQHF. CDR3 coding DNA: TGTGCCAGCCGCGGAGGGATCGGCAATCAGCCCCAGCATTTT.

The chain uses TRBV7-2 and TRBJ2-1; 9 bases are shared with TRBD2. There are 16 residues in the CDR3. Germline-derived CDR1 and CDR2 are SGHTA and FQGNSA. Germline trimming cut 1 base from V and 2 bases from J; bases unmatched to any gene: 3. The CDR3 DNA reads TGTGCCAGCAGCTTAGTACCTAGCGGGGCCTACAATGAGCAGTTCTTC. Its translation: CASSLVPSGAYNEQFF.

The rearrangement joins TRBV4-1 to TRBJ2-5, with 7 bases lining up with TRBD2. Germline CDR1 is MGHRA and CDR2 is YSYEKL. The CDR3 covers 18 residues. After removal of 2 bases from V and 5 bases from J, the junction contained 17 bases not matched to a gene. CDR3 bases: TGCGCCAGCAGCCAACCGAGAACTGGGAGGGGAGGCGGCGAGACCCAGTACTTC. Translating gives CASSQPRTGRGGGETQYF.

The CDR3 sequence: CASSDYRDYGYTF. CDR3 nucleotides: TGCGCCAGCAGTGATTACAGGGACTATGGCTACACCTTC. V is TRBV10-1 and J is TRBJ1-2; a possible D gene is TRBD1 (6 bases). The ends were cut back, 3 bases at V and 3 bases at J, with 8 bases in the middle. The length of the CDR3 is 13 residues. Germline assignment: CDR1 WNHNN and CDR2 SYGVQD (reference sequence).

This clone has only a few counts. This sequence joins TRBV5-1 and TRBJ2-7; no definite D call. Germline V gives CDR1 SGHRS, CDR2 YFSETQ. V dropped 0 bases and J dropped 0 bases, with 10 bases sitting between them. The CDR3 loop spans 15 amino acids. CDR3 sequence (DNA): TGCGCCAGCAGCTTGGGGTCAGGTAGCTCCTACGAGCAGTACTTC. It codes for CASSLGSGSSYEQYF.